This T cell receptor (beta chain) was identified in a study of T cells in Graves' hyperthyroidism and ophthalmopathy. The sample holds many counts of this clonotype. Blood sampling occurred at first hyperthyroidism diagnosis, ahead of any ophthalmopathy symptoms. The source material, RNA transcripts, was used to amplify TCR beta CDR3 regions. Carried out on the TCR CDR3, a first-round RT-PCR used the HTBI primer set. Via MiXCR, TCRdb re-called the multiplex PCR reads, giving one row per CDR3 protein. The data hold over 250,000 distinct CDR3 sequences, with less than 30% observed a single time. The CDR3 runs 14 residues. Germline values: CDR1 SQVTM, CDR2 ANQGSEA. Trimming removed 3 bases from V and 7 bases from J; junction bases left unmatched: 8.

The chain carries TRBV29-1 and TRBJ2-5; 10 nucleotides match TRBD2. This sequence originates from a man aged 40-49 years with Graves' hyperthyroidism that later progressed to Graves' ophthalmopathy. The source material was blood. CDR3: CSVEGLATTGTQYF. For the CDR3, the DNA is TGCAGCGTTGAGGGACTAGCGACAACCGGGACCCAGTACTTC.